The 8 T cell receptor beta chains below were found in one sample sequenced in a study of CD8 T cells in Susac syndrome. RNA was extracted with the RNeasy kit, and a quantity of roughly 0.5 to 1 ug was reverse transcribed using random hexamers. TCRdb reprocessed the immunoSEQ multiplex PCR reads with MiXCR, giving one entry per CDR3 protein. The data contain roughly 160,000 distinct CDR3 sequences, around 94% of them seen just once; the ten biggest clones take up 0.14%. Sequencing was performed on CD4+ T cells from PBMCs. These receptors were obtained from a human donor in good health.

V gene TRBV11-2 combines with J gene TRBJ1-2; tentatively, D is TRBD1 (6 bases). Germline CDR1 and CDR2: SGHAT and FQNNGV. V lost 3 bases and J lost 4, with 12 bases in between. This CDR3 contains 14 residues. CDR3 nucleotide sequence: TGTGCCAGCAGCTTGGGTGGGACACGCTATGGCTACACCTTC. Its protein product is CASSLGGTRYGYTF.

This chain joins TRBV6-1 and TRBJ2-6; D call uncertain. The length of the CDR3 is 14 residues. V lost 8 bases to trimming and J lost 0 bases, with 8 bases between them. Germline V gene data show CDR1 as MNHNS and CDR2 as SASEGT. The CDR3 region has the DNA TGTGCCAGCGCCTACGGCTCTGGGGCCAACGTCCTGACTTTC. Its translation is CASAYGSGANVLTF.

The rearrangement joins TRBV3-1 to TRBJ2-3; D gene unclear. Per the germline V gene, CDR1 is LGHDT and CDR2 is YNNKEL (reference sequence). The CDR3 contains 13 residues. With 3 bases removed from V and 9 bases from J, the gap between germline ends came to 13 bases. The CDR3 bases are TGTGCCAGCAGCCAGGACGATAGAGGCACGCAGTATTTT. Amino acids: CASSQDDRGTQYF.

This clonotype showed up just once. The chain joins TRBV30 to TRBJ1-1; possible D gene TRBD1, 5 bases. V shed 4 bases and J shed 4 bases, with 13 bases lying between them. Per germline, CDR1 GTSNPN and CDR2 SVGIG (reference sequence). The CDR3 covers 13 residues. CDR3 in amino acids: CAWTRVGVTEAFF. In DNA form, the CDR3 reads TGTGCCTGGACCAGGGTTGGGGTCACTGAAGCTTTCTTT.

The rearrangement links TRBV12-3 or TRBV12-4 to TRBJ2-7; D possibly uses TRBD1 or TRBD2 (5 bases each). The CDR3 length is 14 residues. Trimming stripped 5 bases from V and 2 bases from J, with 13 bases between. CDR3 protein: CASSRREGTYEQYF. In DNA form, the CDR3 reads TGTGCCAGCAGTCGCCGCGAGGGGACCTACGAGCAGTACTTC.

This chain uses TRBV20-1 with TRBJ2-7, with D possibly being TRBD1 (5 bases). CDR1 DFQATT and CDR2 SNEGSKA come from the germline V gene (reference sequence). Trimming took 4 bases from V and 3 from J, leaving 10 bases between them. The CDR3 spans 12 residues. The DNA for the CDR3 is TGCAGTGCTAACAGGCGCCACTACGAGCAGTACTTC. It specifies CSANRRHYEQYF.

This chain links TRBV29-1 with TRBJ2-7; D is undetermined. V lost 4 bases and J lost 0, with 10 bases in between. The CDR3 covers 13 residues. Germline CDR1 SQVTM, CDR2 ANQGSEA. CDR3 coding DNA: TGCAGCGTTGTCGGGCGCATCTCCTACGAGCAGTACTTC. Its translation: CSVVGRISYEQYF.

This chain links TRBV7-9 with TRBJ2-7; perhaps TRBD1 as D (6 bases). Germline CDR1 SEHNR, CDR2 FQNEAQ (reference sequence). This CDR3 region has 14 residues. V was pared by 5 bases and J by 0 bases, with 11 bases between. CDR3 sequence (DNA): TGTGCCAGCAGCGCCGGGACATACTCCTACGAGCAGTACTTC. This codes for CASSAGTYSYEQYF.